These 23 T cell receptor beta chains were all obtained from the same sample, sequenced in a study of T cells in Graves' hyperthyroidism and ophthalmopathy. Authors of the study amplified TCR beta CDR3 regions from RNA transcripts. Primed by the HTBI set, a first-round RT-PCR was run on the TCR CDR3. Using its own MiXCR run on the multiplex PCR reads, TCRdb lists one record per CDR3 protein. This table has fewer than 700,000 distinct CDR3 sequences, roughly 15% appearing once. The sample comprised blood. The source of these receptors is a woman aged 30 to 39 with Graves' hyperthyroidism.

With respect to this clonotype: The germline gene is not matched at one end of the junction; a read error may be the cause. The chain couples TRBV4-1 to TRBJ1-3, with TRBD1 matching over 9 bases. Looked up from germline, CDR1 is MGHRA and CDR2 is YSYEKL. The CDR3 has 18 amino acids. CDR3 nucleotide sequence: TGCGCCAGCAGACAAGGATTGCTACAGGGGGCCCCTGGAAACACCATATATTTT. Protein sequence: CASRQGLLQGAPGNTIYF.

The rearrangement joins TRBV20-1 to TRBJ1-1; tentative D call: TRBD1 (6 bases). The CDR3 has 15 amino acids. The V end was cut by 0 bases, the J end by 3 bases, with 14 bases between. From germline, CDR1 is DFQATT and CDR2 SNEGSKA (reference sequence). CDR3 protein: CSARDYGGADTEAFF. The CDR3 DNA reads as TGCAGTGCTAGAGATTACGGGGGCGCGGACACTGAAGCTTTCTTT.

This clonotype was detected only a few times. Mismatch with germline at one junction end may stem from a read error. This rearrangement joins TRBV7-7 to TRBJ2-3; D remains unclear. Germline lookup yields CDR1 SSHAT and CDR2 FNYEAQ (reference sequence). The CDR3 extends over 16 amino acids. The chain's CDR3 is CASSPAGGASTDTQYF. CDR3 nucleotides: TGTGCTAGCAGCCCGGCCGGTGGTGCTAGCACAGATACGCAGTATTTT.

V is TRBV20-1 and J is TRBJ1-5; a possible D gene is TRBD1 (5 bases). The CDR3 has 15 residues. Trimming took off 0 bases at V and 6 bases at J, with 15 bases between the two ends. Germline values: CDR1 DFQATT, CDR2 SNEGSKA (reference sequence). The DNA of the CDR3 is TGCAGTGCTAGAGATCAATCAGGGAGTGGTCAGCCCCAGCATTTT. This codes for CSARDQSGSGQPQHF.

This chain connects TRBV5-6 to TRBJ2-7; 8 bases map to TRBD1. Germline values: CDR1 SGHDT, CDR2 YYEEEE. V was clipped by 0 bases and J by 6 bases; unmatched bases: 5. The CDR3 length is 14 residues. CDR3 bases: TGTGCCAGCAGCTTGGGGACAGGGTTCGGCGAGCAGTACTTC. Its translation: CASSLGTGFGEQYF.

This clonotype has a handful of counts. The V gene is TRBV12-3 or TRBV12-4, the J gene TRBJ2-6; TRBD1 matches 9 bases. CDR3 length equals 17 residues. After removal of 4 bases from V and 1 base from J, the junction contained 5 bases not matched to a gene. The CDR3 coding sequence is TGTGCCAGCAGTTCAACGGACAGGGGTTCTGGGGCCAACGTCCTGACTTTC. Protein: CASSSTDRGSGANVLTF.

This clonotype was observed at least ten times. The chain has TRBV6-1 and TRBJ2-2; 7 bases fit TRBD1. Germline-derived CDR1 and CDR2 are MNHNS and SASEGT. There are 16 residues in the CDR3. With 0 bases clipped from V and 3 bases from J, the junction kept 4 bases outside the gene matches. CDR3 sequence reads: CASSEARGQYTGELFF. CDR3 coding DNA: TGTGCCAGCAGTGAAGCGAGGGGGCAATACACCGGGGAGCTGTTTTTT.

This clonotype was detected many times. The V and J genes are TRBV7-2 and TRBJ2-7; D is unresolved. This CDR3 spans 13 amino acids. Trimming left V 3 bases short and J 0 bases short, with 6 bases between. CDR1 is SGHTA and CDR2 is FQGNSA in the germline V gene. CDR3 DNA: TGTGCCAGCAGCTTCACACCCTCCTACGAGCAGTACTTC. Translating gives CASSFTPSYEQYF. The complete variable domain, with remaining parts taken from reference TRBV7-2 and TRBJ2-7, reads GAGVSQSPSNKVTEKGKDVELRCDPISGHTALYWYRQSLGQGLEFLIYFQGNSAPDKSGLPSDRFSAERTGGSVSTLTIQRTQQEDSAVYLCASSFTPSYEQYFGPGTRLTVT.

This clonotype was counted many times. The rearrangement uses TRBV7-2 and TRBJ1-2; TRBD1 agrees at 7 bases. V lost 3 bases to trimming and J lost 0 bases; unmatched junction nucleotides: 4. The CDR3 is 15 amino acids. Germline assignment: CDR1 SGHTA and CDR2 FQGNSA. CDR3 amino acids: CASSLTGPSNYGYTF. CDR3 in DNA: TGTGCCAGCAGCTTGACAGGGCCCTCTAACTATGGCTACACCTTC. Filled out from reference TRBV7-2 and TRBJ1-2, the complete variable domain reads GAGVSQSPSNKVTEKGKDVELRCDPISGHTALYWYRQSLGQGLEFLIYFQGNSAPDKSGLPSDRFSAERTGGSVSTLTIQRTQQEDSAVYLCASSLTGPSNYGYTFGSGTRLTVV.

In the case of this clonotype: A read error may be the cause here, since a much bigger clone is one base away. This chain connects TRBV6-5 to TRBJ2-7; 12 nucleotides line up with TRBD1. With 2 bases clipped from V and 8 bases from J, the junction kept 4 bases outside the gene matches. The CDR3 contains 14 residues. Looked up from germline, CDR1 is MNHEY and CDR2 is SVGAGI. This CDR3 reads CASSYLGTGGQQYF. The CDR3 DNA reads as TGTGCCAGCAGTTACCTGGGGACAGGGGGCCAGCAGTACTTC.

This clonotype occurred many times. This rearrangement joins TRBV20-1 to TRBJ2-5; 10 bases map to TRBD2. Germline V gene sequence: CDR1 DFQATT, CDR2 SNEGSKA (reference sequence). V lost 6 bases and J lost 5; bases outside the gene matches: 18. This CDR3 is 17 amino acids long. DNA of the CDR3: TGCAGTGCCTCACCCGATCATAGCGGGAGGTCCGGGGAGACCCAGTACTTC. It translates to CSASPDHSGRSGETQYF.

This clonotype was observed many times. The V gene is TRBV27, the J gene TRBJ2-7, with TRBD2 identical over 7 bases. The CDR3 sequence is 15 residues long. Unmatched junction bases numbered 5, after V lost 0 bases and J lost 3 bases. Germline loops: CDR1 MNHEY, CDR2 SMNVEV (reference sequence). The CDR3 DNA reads TGTGCCAGCAGTTTATCCCCGGGGAGGGACTACGAGCAGTACTTC. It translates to CASSLSPGRDYEQYF.

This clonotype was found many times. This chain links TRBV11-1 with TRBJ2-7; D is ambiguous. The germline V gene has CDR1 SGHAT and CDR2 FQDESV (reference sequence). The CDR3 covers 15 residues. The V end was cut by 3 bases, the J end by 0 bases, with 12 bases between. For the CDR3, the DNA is TGTGCCAGCAGCTTCTCAGGCCTCCACTCCTACGAGCAGTACTTC. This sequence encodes CASSFSGLHSYEQYF. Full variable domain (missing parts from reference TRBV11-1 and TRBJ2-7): EAEVAQSPRYKITEKSQAVAFWCDPISGHATLYWYRQILGQGPELLVQFQDESVVDDSQLPKDRFSAERLKGVDSTLKIQPAELGDSAMYLCASSFSGLHSYEQYFGPGTRLTVT.

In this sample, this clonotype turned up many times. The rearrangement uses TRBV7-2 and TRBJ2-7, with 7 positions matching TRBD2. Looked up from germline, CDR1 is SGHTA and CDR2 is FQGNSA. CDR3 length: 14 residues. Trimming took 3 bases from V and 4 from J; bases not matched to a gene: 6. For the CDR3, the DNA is TGTGCCAGCAGCTTCCATCGGGGGGAATACGAGCAGTACTTC. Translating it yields CASSFHRGEYEQYF.

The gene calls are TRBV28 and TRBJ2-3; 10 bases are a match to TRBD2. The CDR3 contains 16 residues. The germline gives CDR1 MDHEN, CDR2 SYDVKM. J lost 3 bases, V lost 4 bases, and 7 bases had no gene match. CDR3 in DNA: TGTGCCAGCAGTTCCCTCGGGACTAGCGAAACAGATACGCAGTATTTT. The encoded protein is CASSSLGTSETDTQYF.

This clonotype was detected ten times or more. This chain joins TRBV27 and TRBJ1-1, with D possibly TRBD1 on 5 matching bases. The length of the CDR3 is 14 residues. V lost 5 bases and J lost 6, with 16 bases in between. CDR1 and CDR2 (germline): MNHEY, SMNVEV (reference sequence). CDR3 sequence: CASSHRGGRPEAFF. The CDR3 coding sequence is TGTGCCAGCAGTCACCGTGGGGGGAGGCCTGAAGCTTTCTTT.

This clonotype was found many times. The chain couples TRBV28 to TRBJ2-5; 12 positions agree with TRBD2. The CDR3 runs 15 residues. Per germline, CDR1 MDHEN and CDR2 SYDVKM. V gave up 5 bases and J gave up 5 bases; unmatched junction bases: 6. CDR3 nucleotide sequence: TGTGCCAGCAGTCCCGGACTAGCGGGAACGGAGACCCAGTACTTC. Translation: CASSPGLAGTETQYF.

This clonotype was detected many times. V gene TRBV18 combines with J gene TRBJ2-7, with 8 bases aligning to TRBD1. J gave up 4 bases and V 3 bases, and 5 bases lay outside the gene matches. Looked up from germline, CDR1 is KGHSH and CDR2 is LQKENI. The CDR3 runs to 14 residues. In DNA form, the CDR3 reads TGTGCCAGCTCACCCCCGGGACAGGCGTACGAGCAGTACTTC. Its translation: CASSPPGQAYEQYF.

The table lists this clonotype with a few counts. Here the CDR3 DNA reads TGTGCCAGCAGCCAAGGACTCCGTCCAGAAGCGGGCTACACCTTC. Amino acids: CASSQGLRPEAGYTF. This chain connects TRBV3-1 to TRBJ1-2; D not resolved. V lost 1 base to trimming and J lost 8 bases, with 17 bases between them. Germline CDR1 reads LGHDT; CDR2 reads YNNKEL (reference sequence). The length of the CDR3 is 15 residues.

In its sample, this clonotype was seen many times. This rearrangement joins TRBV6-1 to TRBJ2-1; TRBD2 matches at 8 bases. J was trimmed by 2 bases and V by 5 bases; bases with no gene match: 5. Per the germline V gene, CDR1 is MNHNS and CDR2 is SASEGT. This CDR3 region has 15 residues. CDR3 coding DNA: TGTGCCAGCAGTCTACGTAGCGGGACCTACAATGAGCAGTTCTTC. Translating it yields CASSLRSGTYNEQFF.

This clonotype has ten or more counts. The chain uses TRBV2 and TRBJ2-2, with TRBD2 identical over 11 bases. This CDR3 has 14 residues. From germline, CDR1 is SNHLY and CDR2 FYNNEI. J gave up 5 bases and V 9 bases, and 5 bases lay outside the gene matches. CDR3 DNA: TGTGCCAGGGACGGACTAGCGGGTACCGGGGAGCTGTTTTTT. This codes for CARDGLAGTGELFF.

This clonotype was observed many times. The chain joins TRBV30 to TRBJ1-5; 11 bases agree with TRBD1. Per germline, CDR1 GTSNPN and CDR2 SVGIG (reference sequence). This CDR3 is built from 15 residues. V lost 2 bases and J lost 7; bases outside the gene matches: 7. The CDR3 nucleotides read TGTGCCTGGAGTAAGGGGACAGGGGGAAGACAGCCCCAGCATTTT. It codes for CAWSKGTGGRQPQHF.

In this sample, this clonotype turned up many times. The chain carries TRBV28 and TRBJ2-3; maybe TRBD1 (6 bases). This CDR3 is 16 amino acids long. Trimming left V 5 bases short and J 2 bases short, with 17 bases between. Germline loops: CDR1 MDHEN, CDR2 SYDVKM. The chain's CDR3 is CASSIGQPLPTDTQYF. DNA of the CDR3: TGTGCCAGCAGTATCGGACAGCCCCTTCCCACAGATACGCAGTATTTT.